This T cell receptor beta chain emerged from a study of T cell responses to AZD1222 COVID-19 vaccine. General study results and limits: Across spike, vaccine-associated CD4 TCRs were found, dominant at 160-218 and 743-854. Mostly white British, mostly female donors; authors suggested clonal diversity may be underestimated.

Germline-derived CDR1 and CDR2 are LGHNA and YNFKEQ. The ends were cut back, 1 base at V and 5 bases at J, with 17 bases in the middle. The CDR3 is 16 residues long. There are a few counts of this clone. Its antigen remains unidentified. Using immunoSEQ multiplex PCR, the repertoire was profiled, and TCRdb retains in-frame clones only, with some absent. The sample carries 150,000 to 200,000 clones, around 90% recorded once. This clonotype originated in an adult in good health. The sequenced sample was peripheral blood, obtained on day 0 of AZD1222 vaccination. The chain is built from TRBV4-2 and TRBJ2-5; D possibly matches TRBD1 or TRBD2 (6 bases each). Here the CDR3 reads CASSQGTAGGGETQYF. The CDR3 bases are TGTGCCAGCAGCCAAGGAACTGCCGGGGGCGGGGAGACCCAGTACTTC.